Listed here are 25 T cell receptor beta chains from one sample, sequenced in a study of shared clonotypes between healthy human individuals. TCRdb keeps only in-frame clones here, not all; method: immunoSEQ multiplex PCR. The sample holds over 1.4 million clones, more than 95% seen once. The specimen sequenced was naive CD4+ T cells sorted from blood. The sample's subset: CD45RA+ positively selected. Receptor source: a man younger than 40 in good health.

In its sample, this clone was seen once. The CDR3 nucleotides are TGTGCCAGCAGCTTAGGGCGGGACACCCTAAATGAAAAACTGTTTTTT. It translates to CASSLGRDTLNEKLFF. The genes are TRBV7-6 and TRBJ1-4, with a possible D match to TRBD1 (6 bases). Germline V lookup: CDR1 SGHVS, CDR2 FNYEAQ. V was cut by 1 base and J by 5 bases, with 14 bases left in between. The CDR3 totals 16 residues. Together with reference TRBV7-6 and TRBJ1-4, the CDR3 gives the full variable domain: GAGVSQSPRYKVTKRGQDVALRCDPISGHVSLYWYRQALGQGPEFLTYFNYEAQQDKSGLPNDRFSAERPEGSISTLTIQRTEQRDSAMYRCASSLGRDTLNEKLFFGSGTQLSVL.

The rearrangement joins TRBV6-5 to TRBJ2-2; TRBD2 aligns across 7 bases. The CDR3 sequence is 14 residues long. The J segment lost 5 bases and the V segment lost 8 bases, leaving 8 bases of the junction unmatched. Germline lookup yields CDR1 MNHEY and CDR2 SVGAGI. This CDR3 reads CASRGLAETGELFF. CDR3 DNA sequence: TGTGCCAGCCGAGGGCTAGCGGAAACCGGGGAGCTGTTTTTT.

The V and J genes are TRBV5-1 and TRBJ2-1, with 8 nucleotides matching TRBD2. The CDR3 extends over 19 amino acids. With V trimmed by 6 bases and J by 0 bases, 17 bases remained unmatched. CDR1 and CDR2 from the germline V gene are SGHRS and YFSETQ. CDR3 residues: CASTLSVTSGTSSYNEQFF. CDR3 nucleotides: TGCGCCAGCACTTTATCCGTCACTAGCGGCACGAGCTCCTACAATGAGCAGTTCTTC.

V is TRBV4-3 and J is TRBJ1-5; 10 nucleotides align to TRBD1. Per germline, CDR1 LGHNA and CDR2 YSLEER. The CDR3 sequence is 15 residues long. After removal of 2 bases from V and 15 bases from J, the junction contained 13 bases not matched to a gene. This CDR3 is CASSQQVGTGEQAHF. CDR3 in DNA: TGCGCCAGCAGCCAACAGGTGGGGACAGGGGAGCAAGCGCATTTT.

The CDR3 reads CSETLQETQYF. The CDR3 bases are TGCAGTGAAACGTTGCAAGAGACCCAGTACTTC. The V and J genes are TRBV20-1 and TRBJ2-5; D unresolved. The CDR3 is 11 amino acids. The germline gives CDR1 DFQATT, CDR2 SNEGSKA (reference sequence). V lost 7 bases, J lost 2 bases, and 8 bases lay in between.

In its sample, this clone was seen once. The chain links TRBV7-2 to TRBJ2-2; D is possibly TRBD1 (6 bases). This CDR3 is 16 amino acids long. CDR1 is SGHTA and CDR2 is FQGNSA in the germline V gene. V dropped 5 bases and J dropped 0 bases, with 13 bases sitting between them. CDR3 in amino acids: CASSATGTTNTGELFF. Here the CDR3 DNA reads TGTGCCAGCAGCGCCACCGGGACAACGAACACCGGGGAGCTGTTTTTT.

The rearrangement joins TRBV27 to TRBJ1-2; TRBD1 might be the D (5 bases). The V gene lost 2 bases and the J gene lost 7 bases, with 17 bases spanning the gap. This CDR3 comprises 15 residues. The germline CDR1 and CDR2 sequences are MNHEY and SMNVEV (reference sequence). The CDR3 loop reads CASSLEPRGRAGYTF. CDR3 DNA sequence: TGTGCCAGCAGTTTAGAACCCCGTGGCAGGGCTGGCTACACCTTC.

The chain joins TRBV6-1 to TRBJ1-2, with D maybe TRBD1 (6 bases). From germline, CDR1 is MNHNS and CDR2 SASEGT. Trimming cost V 7 bases and J 3 bases, with 12 bases left between them. The CDR3 sequence is 13 residues long. CDR3 nucleotide sequence: TGTGCCAGCAACGAAAGGGGGGACTATGGCTACACCTTC. Encoded protein: CASNERGDYGYTF.

With respect to this clone: Within the sample, other DNA sequences also encode this same CDR3. The genes are TRBV19 and TRBJ2-7; D not resolved. CDR1 is LNHDA, CDR2 SQIVND, per germline (reference sequence). V dropped 1 base and J dropped 7 bases, with 8 bases sitting between them. The CDR3 sequence is 12 residues long. The chain's CDR3 is CASSIVGGEQYF. The DNA of the CDR3 is TGTGCCAGTAGTATAGTTGGTGGGGAGCAGTACTTC.

J is TRBJ2-5 and V is TRBV15; D gene unclear. Trimming stripped 1 base from V and 1 base from J, with 7 bases between. The CDR3 contains 14 residues. CDR1 is LNHNV and CDR2 is YYDKDF in the germline V gene (reference sequence). The CDR3 protein is CATSRVAFQETQYF. DNA of the CDR3: TGTGCCACCAGCAGAGTGGCTTTCCAAGAGACCCAGTACTTC.

A single count supports this clone. Other DNA sequences of this sample code for an identical CDR3. This chain connects TRBV18 to TRBJ1-1; TRBD1 matches at 9 bases. Trimming at V came to 4 bases and at J to 1 base, leaving 4 bases not matched to a gene. The germline gives CDR1 KGHSH, CDR2 LQKENI. The CDR3 has 15 residues. In DNA, the CDR3 is TGTGCCAGCTCACTGGGACAGGGCGGGAACACTGAAGCTTTCTTT. Protein: CASSLGQGGNTEAFF. The full variable domain, rest sourced from reference TRBV18 and TRBJ1-1, is NAGVMQNPRHLVRRRGQEARLRCSPMKGHSHVYWYRQLPEEGLKFMVYLQKENIIDESGMPKERFSAEFPKEGPSILRIQQVVRGDSAAYFCASSLGQGGNTEAFFGQGTRLTVV.

Written as DNA, the CDR3 is TGTGCCAGCATCCTGACAGTGAACGGGGAGCTGTTTTTT. This translates into CASILTVNGELFF. The gene calls are TRBV6-1 and TRBJ2-2, with D maybe TRBD1 (5 bases). CDR1 and CDR2 from the germline V gene are MNHNS and SASEGT. CDR3 length: 13 amino acids. V was pared by 7 bases and J by 7 bases, with 13 bases between.

The chain combines TRBV6-6 with TRBJ2-7; a weak D match, TRBD2 (6 bases). The germline V and J ends were trimmed by 7 bases and 7 bases, with 17 bases remaining between them. The germline CDR1 and CDR2 sequences are MNHNY and SVGAGI (reference sequence). This CDR3 is built from 13 residues. The CDR3 reads CASKEGGVKEQYF. CDR3 coding DNA: TGTGCCAGCAAAGAGGGAGGAGTTAAAGAGCAGTACTTC.

This sequence joins TRBV29-1 and TRBJ2-1; 12 nucleotides match TRBD2. CDR1 is SQVTM, CDR2 ANQGSEA, per germline. The CDR3 covers 13 residues. V trimming: 7 bases; J trimming: 6 bases; junction bases outside the gene matches: 4. The CDR3 protein is CSALAGGFNEQFF. CDR3 sequence (DNA): TGCAGCGCCCTAGCGGGAGGGTTCAATGAGCAGTTCTTC.

The chain links TRBV19 to TRBJ2-1; TRBD2 matches 7 bases. CDR3 length equals 17 residues. In germline, CDR1 is LNHDA, CDR2 SQIVND (reference sequence). The trim removed 1 base at V and 5 bases at J, leaving 11 bases unmatched. CDR3 residues: CASSIVGEGLGNNEQFF. For the CDR3, the DNA is TGTGCCAGTAGTATAGTGGGGGAGGGCCTTGGAAACAATGAGCAGTTCTTC.

The rearrangement links TRBV28 to TRBJ2-3; 8 nucleotides line up with TRBD2. Per germline, CDR1 MDHEN and CDR2 SYDVKM. This CDR3 has 14 amino acids. The CDR3 nucleotides read TGTGCGGCTAGCGGGTCCCCGTTGGTAGATACGCAGTATTTT. It specifies CAASGSPLVDTQYF. The entire variable domain, with the rest obtained from reference TRBV28 and TRBJ2-3, is as follows: DVKVTQSSRYLVKRTGEKVFLECVQDMDHENMFWYRQDPGLGLRLIYFSYDVKMKEKGDIPEGYSVSREKKERFSLILESASTNQTSMYLCAASGSPLVDTQYFGPGTRLTVL.

This clone came up a few times. V usage is TRBV28 and J usage is TRBJ2-5; D is unclear. The CDR3 contains 12 residues. Germline-derived CDR1 and CDR2 are MDHEN and SYDVKM. Trimming took 1 base from V and 5 from J, leaving 5 bases between them. CDR3 sequence reads: CASSLFWETQYF. CDR3 DNA sequence: TGTGCCAGCAGTTTATTCTGGGAGACCCAGTACTTC.

In the case of this clone: Other DNA sequences within the sample encode an identical CDR3. The chain recombines TRBV7-3 with TRBJ2-3; 11 nucleotides align to TRBD1. The CDR3 length is 16 residues. V shed 1 base, J shed 3 bases, and the junction held 3 bases outside the gene matches. The germline V gene encodes CDR1 SGHTA and CDR2 FQGTGA. The CDR3 loop reads CASSLRGTGGTDTQYF. In nucleotides, the CDR3 is TGTGCCAGCAGCTTAAGAGGGACAGGGGGGACAGATACGCAGTATTTT.

The V call is TRBV19, the J call TRBJ2-3, with D unclear. Trimming took 4 bases from V and 5 from J, leaving 16 bases between them. The CDR3 contains 15 residues. The germline V gene encodes CDR1 LNHDA and CDR2 SQIVND (reference sequence). Written as DNA, the CDR3 is TGTGCCAGTAGTACCTCTTCCGTCGGAAGAGATACGCAGTATTTT. It encodes CASSTSSVGRDTQYF.

The chain employs TRBV4-2 and TRBJ2-1, with TRBD2 matching 11 bases. Trimming at V came to 0 bases and at J to 6 bases, leaving 7 bases not matched to a gene. Germline CDR1 and CDR2: LGHNA and YNFKEQ. The CDR3 covers 17 residues. The CDR3 coding sequence is TGTGCCAGCAGCCAAGATCCTAGCGGGAGGATAGGCAATGAGCAGTTCTTC. Translating gives CASSQDPSGRIGNEQFF.

This chain joins TRBV15 and TRBJ2-1; 7 bases map to TRBD2. The CDR3 has 16 amino acids. CDR1 is LNHNV, CDR2 YYDKDF, per germline (reference sequence). The ends lost 5 bases at V and 5 bases at J; junction bases unmatched: 12. CDR3 nucleotides: TGTGCCACCAGCGGCAGAGCGGGGAACCTCAACAATGAGCAGTTCTTC. Its translation: CATSGRAGNLNNEQFF. Variable domain in full (rest from reference TRBV15 and TRBJ2-1): DAMVIQNPRYQVTQFGKPVTLSCSQTLNHNVMYWYQQKSSQAPKLLFHYYDKDFNNEADTPDNFQSRRPNTSFCFLDIRSPGLGDTAMYLCATSGRAGNLNNEQFFGPGTRLTVL.

The V gene is TRBV30, the J gene TRBJ2-7; 10 nucleotides agree with TRBD2. Germline values: CDR1 GTSNPN, CDR2 SVGIG (reference sequence). With 0 bases clipped from V and 5 bases from J, the junction kept 13 bases outside the gene matches. The CDR3 contains 17 residues. The CDR3: CAWSVLLGASGSNEQYF. The CDR3 DNA is TGTGCCTGGAGTGTATTATTAGGGGCTAGCGGGAGCAACGAGCAGTACTTC.

V gene TRBV15 combines with J gene TRBJ2-3, with 11 bases matching TRBD2. Germline loops: CDR1 LNHNV, CDR2 YYDKDF (reference sequence). The CDR3 runs to 17 residues. The trim removed 0 bases at V and 2 bases at J, leaving 4 bases unmatched. CDR3 amino acids: CATSREAGLAATDTQYF. The CDR3 DNA sequence: TGTGCCACCAGCAGAGAAGCGGGACTAGCGGCCACAGATACGCAGTATTTT.

This sequence joins TRBV10-3 and TRBJ2-3; D ambiguous. The CDR3 is 13 residues long. The germline V gene encodes CDR1 ENHRY and CDR2 SYGVKD. Trimming shortened V by 6 bases and J by 1 base, and 8 bases separated the two germline ends. CDR3 in amino acids: CAISEVGTDTQYF. In nucleotides, the CDR3 is TGTGCCATCAGCGAGGTCGGCACAGATACGCAGTATTTT.

The chain carries TRBV5-6 and TRBJ1-2; no firm D call. Germline assignment: CDR1 SGHDT and CDR2 YYEEEE. V gave up 3 bases and J gave up 4 bases, with 10 bases separating them. CDR3 length equals 13 residues. Here the CDR3 DNA reads TGTGCCAGCAGCTCAGGACCGTCCTATGGCTACACCTTC. It specifies CASSSGPSYGYTF.